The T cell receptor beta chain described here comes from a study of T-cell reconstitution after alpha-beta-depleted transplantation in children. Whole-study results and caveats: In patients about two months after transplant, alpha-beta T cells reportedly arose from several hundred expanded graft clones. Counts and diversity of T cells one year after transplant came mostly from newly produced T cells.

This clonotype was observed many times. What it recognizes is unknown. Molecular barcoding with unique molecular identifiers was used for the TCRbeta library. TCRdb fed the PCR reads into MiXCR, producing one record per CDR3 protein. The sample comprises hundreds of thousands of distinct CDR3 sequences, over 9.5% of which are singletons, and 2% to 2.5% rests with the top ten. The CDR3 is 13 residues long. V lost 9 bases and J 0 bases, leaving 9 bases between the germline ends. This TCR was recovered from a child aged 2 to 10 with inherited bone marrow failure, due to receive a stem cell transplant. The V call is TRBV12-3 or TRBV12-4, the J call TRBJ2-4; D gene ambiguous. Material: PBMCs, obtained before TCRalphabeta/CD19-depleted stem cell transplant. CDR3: CASQDLAKNIQYF. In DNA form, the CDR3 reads TGTGCCAGTCAGGATCTAGCCAAAAACATTCAGTACTTC.